These 26 T cell receptor beta chains originate from one sample sequenced in a study of early T cells in non-severe SARS-CoV-2 infection. MiXCR, applied by TCRdb to the 5' RACE reads, yields one record per CDR3 protein. This sample has 50,000 to 60,000 distinct CDR3 sequences; approximately 10% occur once, and the top ten carry approximately 4%. The specimen was whole blood, collected at baseline. These receptors were taken from an adult who was a healthcare worker with PCR-confirmed SARS-CoV-2 infection or an uninfected control (not recorded which).

This clonotype was found a few times. J is TRBJ2-3 and V is TRBV29-1; D may be TRBD1 or TRBD2 (6 bases each). V lost 0 bases, J lost 0 bases, and 13 bases lay in between. Germline V CDR1 and CDR2: SQVTM, ANQGSEA. This CDR3 is 16 amino acids long. This CDR3 reads CSVEDIRGVSTDTQYF. The CDR3 region has the DNA TGCAGCGTTGAAGATATAAGGGGGGTGAGCACAGATACGCAGTATTTT.

This clonotype came up many times. CDR3 loop: CASSATEVHEQYF. DNA for the CDR3: TGTGCCAGCAGCGCAACCGAGGTACACGAGCAGTACTTC. The rearrangement links TRBV7-6 to TRBJ2-7; D uncertain. V lost 5 bases and J 5 bases, leaving 13 bases between the germline ends. This CDR3 is built from 13 residues. Germline lookup yields CDR1 SGHVS and CDR2 FNYEAQ.

This clonotype was recorded at least ten times. The V call is TRBV6-6, the J call TRBJ2-7; TRBD1 matches 10 bases. V gave up 5 bases and J gave up 5 bases; unmatched junction bases: 6. CDR3 length: 14 amino acids. The germline gives CDR1 MNHNY, CDR2 SVGAGI (reference sequence). In DNA, the CDR3 is TGTGCCAGCAGTAACGGACAGGGGGTCCACGAGCAGTACTTC. Translating gives CASSNGQGVHEQYF.

V is TRBV3-1 and J is TRBJ2-1; perhaps TRBD2 as D (6 bases). Trimming removed 2 bases at V and 7 bases at J, with 12 bases between. The germline gives CDR1 LGHDT, CDR2 YNNKEL (reference sequence). The CDR3 sequence is 14 residues long. The CDR3 DNA reads as TGTGCCAGCAGCCAAACCCCCCGGGAGAATGAGCAGTTCTTC. It is translated as CASSQTPRENEQFF.

V gene TRBV6-5 combines with J gene TRBJ2-2; 7 nucleotides line up with TRBD2. Germline V gene data show CDR1 as MNHEY and CDR2 as SVGAGI. The ends lost 6 bases at V and 5 bases at J; junction bases unmatched: 9. The CDR3 has 15 residues. In nucleotides, the CDR3 is TGTGCCAGCAGGGTAGGGAGGGCTTTGACCGGGGAGCTGTTTTTT. Its protein product is CASRVGRALTGELFF.

This clonotype was recorded many times. This rearrangement joins TRBV11-2 to TRBJ2-2; 8 bases match TRBD1. The germline V gene encodes CDR1 SGHAT and CDR2 FQNNGV. Trimming removed 5 bases from V and 1 base from J; junction bases left unmatched: 6. The CDR3 runs 16 residues. This CDR3 is CASSKGGTGNTGELFF. The CDR3 coding sequence is TGTGCCAGCAGCAAAGGGGGGACAGGGAACACCGGGGAGCTGTTTTTT.

The chain employs TRBV5-8 and TRBJ1-4, with a possible D match to TRBD1 (6 bases). The CDR3 extends over 15 amino acids. Germline V gene data show CDR1 as SGHTS and CDR2 as YDEGEE. The V end lost 0 bases, the J end lost 4 bases, and 10 bases lay between the germline ends. CDR3 in amino acids: CASSLGSRGNEKLFF. Written as DNA, the CDR3 is TGTGCCAGCAGCTTGGGCAGCAGGGGTAATGAAAAACTGTTTTTT.

This clonotype was observed a few times. V gene TRBV7-2 combines with J gene TRBJ2-3; D is uncertain. CDR1 SGHTA and CDR2 FQGNSA come from the germline V gene. This CDR3 region has 14 residues. The ends were cut back, 0 bases at V and 4 bases at J, with 8 bases in the middle. CDR3 nucleotide sequence: TGTGCCAGCAGCTTAGCGCAGGCAGCAGATACGCAGTATTTT. Its protein is CASSLAQAADTQYF.

The sample holds a few counts of this clonotype. The chain couples TRBV10-2 to TRBJ1-6; D call uncertain. Germline values: CDR1 WSHSY, CDR2 SAAADI. The V gene lost 3 bases and the J gene lost 10 bases, with 22 bases spanning the gap. This CDR3 is built from 17 residues. The CDR3 bases are TGCGCCAGCAGTGACCTCACCACCGGGCGGTCTGGGTCACCCCTCCACTTT. Its protein is CASSDLTTGRSGSPLHF.

CDR3 sequence: CASSPQAGFTNTGELFF. Here the CDR3 DNA reads TGTGCCAGCAGCCCTCAAGCGGGATTTACGAACACCGGGGAGCTGTTTTTT. The chain carries TRBV6-5 and TRBJ2-2, with TRBD2 identical over 7 bases. The germline V gene encodes CDR1 MNHEY and CDR2 SVGAGI. This CDR3 contains 17 residues. The junction had 10 bases not matched to a gene; V was cut back by 6 bases and J by 0 bases.

This clonotype has a handful of counts. This rearrangement joins TRBV12-3 or TRBV12-4 to TRBJ1-5; D not certain. This CDR3 has 15 amino acids. Between the trimmed V and J ends, which lost 6 bases and 6 bases, there was a span of 18 bases. This chain's CDR3 is CASSPKVTGSQPQHF. DNA of the CDR3: TGTGCCAGCAGCCCTAAGGTTACCGGGAGTCAGCCCCAGCATTTT.

This clonotype was counted at least ten times. The rearrangement links TRBV3-1 to TRBJ2-7; the match to TRBD2 covers 7 bases. The CDR3 is 15 residues long. V gave up 6 bases and J gave up 3 bases; unmatched junction bases: 11. The germline V gene encodes CDR1 LGHDT and CDR2 YNNKEL (reference sequence). CDR3 coding DNA: TGTGCCAGCAGTCAGACATCCGCGGGGGACTACGAGCAGTACTTC. Its protein is CASSQTSAGDYEQYF.

This clonotype appeared many times. The chain couples TRBV20-1 to TRBJ1-1; D is uncertain. V shed 2 bases and J shed 1 base, with 14 bases lying between them. Germline V gene data show CDR1 as DFQATT and CDR2 as SNEGSKA (reference sequence). The CDR3 is made up of 15 amino acids. CDR3 nucleotides: TGCAGTGCTAGACGAAACGACGGTACGAACACTGAAGCTTTCTTT. Its protein is CSARRNDGTNTEAFF.

This clonotype was recorded at least ten times. V and J are TRBV11-2 and TRBJ2-1; D call uncertain. This CDR3 contains 14 residues. V gave up 5 bases and J gave up 5 bases, with 13 bases separating them. Germline loops: CDR1 SGHAT, CDR2 FQNNGV. CDR3 bases: TGTGCCAGCAGCCTCGGAGCAGGTAACAATGAGCAGTTCTTC. Protein: CASSLGAGNNEQFF.

The genes are TRBV5-6 and TRBJ1-2; TRBD1 is a possible D gene (6 bases). This CDR3 is 14 amino acids long. The germline V gene has CDR1 SGHDT and CDR2 YYEEEE. V was pared by 6 bases and J by 3 bases, with 15 bases between. CDR3: CASKITGIDYGYTF. Written as DNA, the CDR3 is TGTGCCAGCAAAATTACAGGGATCGACTATGGCTACACCTTC. Full variable domain (rest looked up from reference TRBV5-6 and TRBJ1-2): DAGVTQSPTHLIKTRGQQVTLRCSPKSGHDTVSWYQQALGQGPQFIFQYYEEEERQRGNFPDRFSGHQFPNYSSELNVNALLLGDSALYLCASKITGIDYGYTFGSGTRLTVV.

This clonotype has at least ten counts. This chain connects TRBV19 to TRBJ2-6; weak D call: TRBD1 (5 bases). V dropped 6 bases and J dropped 0 bases, with 6 bases sitting between them. Per the germline V gene, CDR1 is LNHDA and CDR2 is SQIVND (reference sequence). This CDR3 is built from 14 residues. CDR3 protein: CASRDSSGANVLTF. DNA for the CDR3: TGTGCCAGTAGAGACAGCTCTGGGGCCAACGTCCTGACTTTC.

Many counts were recorded for this clonotype. The chain links TRBV7-6 to TRBJ1-4, with D uncertain. The CDR3 runs 12 residues. Germline V gene lookup returns CDR1 SGHVS and CDR2 FNYEAQ. Trimming left V 5 bases short and J 10 bases short, with 11 bases between. The CDR3 region is CASSPGWGKLFF. The CDR3 DNA reads as TGTGCCAGCAGCCCGGGGTGGGGAAAACTGTTTTTT.

The chain couples TRBV12-3 or TRBV12-4 to TRBJ1-4; 8 bases match TRBD1. The CDR3 has 13 amino acids. With V trimmed by 7 bases and J by 5 bases, 3 bases remained unmatched. The CDR3 sequence is CASIHRGNEKLFF. The CDR3 DNA reads as TGTGCCAGCATCCACAGGGGGAATGAAAAACTGTTTTTT.

The chain joins TRBV27 to TRBJ2-7, with D tentatively TRBD1 (6 bases). This CDR3 region has 16 residues. V lost 5 bases and J lost 3, with 20 bases in between. CDR1 and CDR2 from the germline V gene are MNHEY and SMNVEV (reference sequence). CDR3 loop: CASSLREDSKIYEQYF. In DNA, the CDR3 is TGTGCCAGCAGTCTGCGTGAGGACAGCAAGATCTACGAGCAGTACTTC.

This clonotype was observed at least ten times. The rearrangement joins TRBV12-3 or TRBV12-4 to TRBJ2-1; the D gene could be TRBD1 or TRBD2 (5 bases each). The CDR3 loop spans 15 amino acids. Trimming pared 5 bases from V and 7 bases from J, leaving 18 bases between. CDR3 in DNA: TGTGCCAGCAGTCCACGAGGGACGGGGTCGAATGAGCAGTTCTTC. Its translation: CASSPRGTGSNEQFF.

This clonotype was recorded at least ten times. The V call is TRBV4-1, the J call TRBJ2-7; D possibly uses TRBD1 or TRBD2 (5 bases each). The CDR3 is made up of 15 amino acids. Germline V gene data show CDR1 as MGHRA and CDR2 as YSYEKL. V was cut by 6 bases and J by 3 bases, with 18 bases left in between. In DNA, the CDR3 is TGCGCCAGCAGTCCAAGCGTTAGGGACCACTACGAGCAGTACTTC. Its protein product is CASSPSVRDHYEQYF.

CDR3 sequence reads: CASSKDSGTGGIGNTIYF. CDR3 DNA: TGTGCCAGCAGCAAAGATTCAGGGACAGGGGGAATCGGAAACACCATATATTTT. The V and J genes are TRBV21-1 and TRBJ1-3; the DNA was not used to check the table's D call, TRBD1. TRBV21-1 counts as a pseudogene. The CDR3 totals 18 residues.

The rearrangement uses TRBV30 and TRBJ2-3; TRBD1 aligns across 8 bases. Germline-derived CDR1 and CDR2 are GTSNPN and SVGIG (reference sequence). V was clipped by 5 bases and J by 6 bases; unmatched bases: 13. The CDR3 covers 15 residues. CDR3 region: CAWATGDRGADTQYF. CDR3 bases: TGTGCCTGGGCGACAGGTGACAGGGGAGCCGATACGCAGTATTTT.

This clonotype was seen ten or more times. This sequence joins TRBV13 and TRBJ2-1; 8 bases line up with TRBD1. With 5 bases clipped from V and 3 bases from J, the junction kept 9 bases outside the gene matches. Germline V gene data show CDR1 as PRHDT and CDR2 as FYEKMQ (reference sequence). The CDR3 runs to 16 residues. The chain's CDR3 is CASSPGGQGFYNEQFF. The CDR3 nucleotides are TGTGCCAGCAGCCCGGGCGGACAGGGATTCTACAATGAGCAGTTCTTC.

The chain is built from TRBV4-2 and TRBJ2-7, with 8 bases lining up with TRBD1. The CDR3 totals 15 residues. Germline CDR1 LGHNA, CDR2 YNFKEQ. The V segment lost 2 bases and the J segment 5 bases; nucleotides outside the gene matches: 8. In DNA, the CDR3 is TGTGCCAGCAGCCAATTTAGCGGACAGGGTAACGAGCAGTACTTC. It yields the protein CASSQFSGQGNEQYF.

This clonotype was seen repeatedly, ten times or more. The chain links TRBV20-1 to TRBJ2-5; a possible D gene is TRBD1 (6 bases). Germline V gene lookup returns CDR1 DFQATT and CDR2 SNEGSKA (reference sequence). The V and J ends lost 3 bases and 0 bases respectively, with 8 bases between them. The CDR3 runs to 13 residues. The CDR3 DNA follows: TGCAGTGCTAGGGACAGCAACCAAGAGACCCAGTACTTC. Its translation is CSARDSNQETQYF.